What follows are 15 T cell receptor beta chains derived from one specimen sequenced in a study of a mutant IDH1 vaccine in newly diagnosed glioma. The data were produced by immunoSEQ multiplex PCR, yet TCRdb's version contains in-frame clones alone and is incomplete. The data contain 60,000 to 75,000 clones, around 82% of them singletons. This sample's time point: baseline, week 1 (first vaccination visit). Treatment: pre-vaccination baseline after standard-of-care therapy. The sample here was peripheral blood mononuclear cells (PBMCs), taken from a glioma patient treated with radiotherapy, temozolomide or both. All receptors derive from a young woman with glioma. Some clones in this sample may be carry-over from other donors' samples.

This chain uses TRBV27 with TRBJ1-4, with TRBD1 as a possible D gene (6 bases). CDR1 MNHEY and CDR2 SMNVEV come from the germline V gene (reference sequence). The ends were cut back, 6 bases at V and 4 bases at J, with 15 bases in the middle. The CDR3 is 15 amino acids. The CDR3: CASRPLGAGNEKLFF. The CDR3 DNA sequence: TGTGCCAGCAGACCCCTGGGGGCCGGTAATGAAAAACTGTTTTTT.

This clone was detected a few times. The chain is built from TRBV7-3 and TRBJ2-5, with D perhaps matching TRBD2 (5 bases). Germline V gene lookup returns CDR1 SGHTA and CDR2 FQGTGA. This CDR3 spans 14 amino acids. Trimming shortened V by 3 bases and J by 2 bases, and 10 bases separated the two germline ends. The CDR3 DNA reads TGTGCCAGCAGCTTTGGAACTAGTCAAGAGACCCAGTACTTC. As protein: CASSFGTSQETQYF.

The rearrangement joins TRBV5-6 to TRBJ2-7; possible D gene TRBD2, 6 bases. The germline V gene has CDR1 SGHDT and CDR2 YYEEEE. The V end lost 4 bases, the J end lost 5 bases, and 13 bases lay between the germline ends. The CDR3 sequence is 13 residues long. DNA of the CDR3: TGTGCCAGCAGCGGGCAGCGGGCTGACGAGCAGTACTTC. This gives the protein CASSGQRADEQYF.

This rearrangement joins TRBV7-6 to TRBJ2-7, with D possibly being TRBD2 (6 bases). The V gene's germline CDR1 is SGHVS and CDR2 FNYEAQ. This CDR3 has 15 residues. Deletions cut 2 bases from V and 0 bases from J, with 11 bases between. CDR3 region: CASSLRGRFSYEQYF. Here the CDR3 DNA reads TGTGCCAGCAGCTTAAGAGGGAGGTTCTCCTACGAGCAGTACTTC. The complete variable domain, with remaining parts taken from reference TRBV7-6 and TRBJ2-7, reads GAGVSQSPRYKVTKRGQDVALRCDPISGHVSLYWYRQALGQGPEFLTYFNYEAQQDKSGLPNDRFSAERPEGSISTLTIQRTEQRDSAMYRCASSLRGRFSYEQYFGPGTRLTVT.

The V call is TRBV15, the J call TRBJ1-1; no clear D. CDR1 is LNHNV and CDR2 is YYDKDF in the germline V gene (reference sequence). This CDR3 is built from 12 residues. V shed 1 base and J shed 7 bases, with 7 bases lying between them. CDR3: CATSRGYREAFF. In DNA form, the CDR3 reads TGTGCCACCAGCAGAGGGTACCGTGAAGCTTTCTTT.

This chain connects TRBV7-2 to TRBJ2-2; 8 bases line up with TRBD2. Germline V gene lookup returns CDR1 SGHTA and CDR2 FQGNSA. This CDR3 has 16 residues. V was clipped by 0 bases and J by 8 bases; unmatched bases: 8. The CDR3 sequence is CASSLARGGHRGELFF. For the CDR3, the DNA is TGTGCCAGCAGCTTAGCCCGGGGGGGCCATCGGGGGGAGCTGTTTTTT.

In its sample, this clone was seen a few times. The CDR3 coding sequence is TGCGCCAGCAGCCAAGGACCGGGGGGGAAAGCTTTCTTT. This translates into CASSQGPGGKAFF. The chain recombines TRBV4-1 with TRBJ1-1, with TRBD1 as a possible D gene (5 bases). The CDR3 covers 13 residues. From germline, CDR1 is MGHRA and CDR2 YSYEKL. V was pared by 1 base and J by 9 bases, with 12 bases between.

This chain joins TRBV20-1 and TRBJ2-7; D ambiguous. The CDR3 covers 11 residues. V lost 5 bases to trimming and J lost 4 bases, with 9 bases between them. Germline CDR1 DFQATT, CDR2 SNEGSKA (reference sequence). The CDR3 DNA reads as TGCAGTGCTGGGTCGAAGTACGAGCAGTACTTC. As protein: CSAGSKYEQYF.

V gene TRBV20-1 combines with J gene TRBJ2-7, with 10 bases lining up with TRBD1. This CDR3 has 11 residues. Trimming at V came to 6 bases and at J to 7 bases, leaving 3 bases not matched to a gene. The germline V gene has CDR1 DFQATT and CDR2 SNEGSKA (reference sequence). The CDR3 DNA sequence: TGCAGTGCCAGACAGGGGGCAGAGCAGTACTTC. Translation: CSARQGAEQYF.

This chain connects TRBV7-4 to TRBJ1-4; a possible D gene is TRBD1 (6 bases). The CDR3 runs to 16 residues. V dropped 1 base and J dropped 4 bases, with 13 bases sitting between them. Germline CDR1 and CDR2: SGHVT and SQSDAQ. The CDR3, as DNA: TGTGCCAGCAGCTTAGACAGGGACTCGGGTAATGAAAAACTGTTTTTT. It encodes CASSLDRDSGNEKLFF.

The chain joins TRBV9 to TRBJ2-1; D is undetermined. This CDR3 is 11 amino acids long. CDR1 is SGDLS, CDR2 YYNGEE, per germline. V shed 0 bases and J shed 8 bases, with 3 bases lying between them. The CDR3 nucleotides read TGTGCCAGCAGCGTAGGGTATGAGCAGTTCTTC. Its translation is CASSVGYEQFF.

This chain connects TRBV7-9 to TRBJ1-5, with 9 bases that match TRBD1. The CDR3 is made up of 14 amino acids. V lost 4 bases and J lost 5; bases outside the gene matches: 3. The germline V gene has CDR1 SEHNR and CDR2 FQNEAQ (reference sequence). The DNA of the CDR3 is TGTGCCAGCAGCTCGGGACAGGGAGATCAGCCCCAGCATTTT. Amino acid sequence: CASSSGQGDQPQHF.

The chain carries TRBV5-7 and TRBJ1-4; D gene unclear. TRBV5-7 is recorded as an ORF, its role being uncertain. V was trimmed by 2 bases and J by 5 bases, leaving 4 bases between them. The CDR3 has 12 residues. Here the CDR3 reads CASSFLNEKLFF. The CDR3, as DNA: TGTGCCAGCAGCTTTCTCAATGAAAAACTGTTTTTT.

J is TRBJ1-1 and V is TRBV30; the D gene is possibly TRBD1 (5 bases). The CDR3 has 13 amino acids. Germline values: CDR1 GTSNPN, CDR2 SVGIG (reference sequence). V dropped 2 bases and J dropped 6 bases, with 13 bases sitting between them. The CDR3 spells CAWSPHGGAEAFF. The CDR3, as DNA: TGTGCCTGGAGTCCCCACGGGGGTGCTGAAGCTTTCTTT.

The chain joins TRBV29-1 to TRBJ2-3; TRBD2 agrees at 11 bases. CDR1 and CDR2 (germline): SQVTM, ANQGSEA. The CDR3 is 15 residues long. J lost 3 bases, V lost 6 bases, and 8 bases had no gene match. CDR3: CSVTGTSGRTDTQYF. The DNA for the CDR3 is TGCAGCGTGACGGGGACTAGCGGTAGGACAGATACGCAGTATTTT.